These T cell receptor beta chains were read from a single sample in a study of blood T cell repertoires in COVID-19. Assay: immunoSEQ multiplex PCR; the TCRdb copy retains only in-frame clones and omits some. The sample lists roughly 120,000 clones; approximately 79% were seen once. The sequenced sample consisted of peripheral blood. These receptors all come from a man aged 50-60 years with acute or convalescent COVID-19. The CDR3 runs from the conserved cysteine through the conserved F or W. D genes are given only for firm matches. Some rows mark clone size as missing; the rest say once, few, many or name a class of expanded clone.

cdr3_aa: CAISGGGNTEAFF
cdr3_nt: TGTGCCATCAGTGGAGGGGGGAACACTGAAGCTTTCTTT
clone_size: -
v_call: TRBV10-3
d_call: -
j_call: TRBJ1-1

cdr3_aa: CASSYLPGLAYEQYF
cdr3_nt: TGTGCCAGCAGTTACCTACCGGGACTAGCTTACGAGCAGTACTTC
clone_size: -
v_call: TRBV6-5
d_call: TRBD2
j_call: TRBJ2-7

cdr3_aa: CASSLGQGAYNEQFF
cdr3_nt: TGTGCCAGCAGCTTAGGACAGGGGGCCTACAATGAGCAGTTCTTC
clone_size: once
v_call: TRBV7-9
d_call: TRBD1
j_call: TRBJ2-1

cdr3_aa: CASSINSGGDWGYTF
cdr3_nt: TGCGCCAGCAGCATTAACTCAGGGGGAGATTGGGGCTACACCTTC
clone_size: -
v_call: TRBV4-1
d_call: TRBD1
j_call: TRBJ1-2

cdr3_aa: CSVGAPGQGGETQYF
cdr3_nt: TGCAGCGTTGGTGCCCCGGGACAGGGTGGAGAGACCCAGTACTTC
clone_size: -
v_call: TRBV29-1
d_call: TRBD1
j_call: TRBJ2-5

cdr3_aa: CASSLDRGEKLFF
cdr3_nt: TGTGCCAGCAGCTTAGACAGGGGTGAAAAACTGTTTTTT
clone_size: -
v_call: TRBV7-9
d_call: TRBD1
j_call: TRBJ1-4

cdr3_aa: CARYRGGTEAFF
cdr3_nt: TGTGCCAGGTACAGGGGAGGCACTGAAGCTTTCTTT
clone_size: -
v_call: TRBV19
d_call: TRBD1
j_call: TRBJ1-1

cdr3_aa: CASSPGQSSTDTQYF
cdr3_nt: TGCGCCAGCAGCCCGGGACAGAGCAGCACAGATACGCAGTATTTT
clone_size: once
v_call: TRBV5-1
d_call: TRBD1
j_call: TRBJ2-3

cdr3_aa: CASSLGTGGTNGYTF
cdr3_nt: TGCGCCAGCAGCTTGGGGACAGGGGGGACCAATGGCTACACCTTC
clone_size: -
v_call: TRBV5-1
d_call: TRBD1
j_call: TRBJ1-2

cdr3_aa: CASIDLVFYEQYF
cdr3_nt: TGTGCCAGCATAGATTTAGTGTTTTACGAGCAGTACTTC
clone_size: -
v_call: TRBV6-4
d_call: -
j_call: TRBJ2-7

cdr3_aa: CASSPPRTGHQPQHF
cdr3_nt: TGTGCCAGCAGCCCGCCCCGAACTGGTCATCAGCCCCAGCATTTT
clone_size: -
v_call: TRBV7-8
d_call: -
j_call: TRBJ1-5

cdr3_aa: CASSFQVHTDTQYF
cdr3_nt: TGTGCCAGCAGCTTCCAGGTGCACACAGATACGCAGTATTTT
clone_size: -
v_call: TRBV11-2
d_call: -
j_call: TRBJ2-3

cdr3_aa: CASRRTGGDNQPQHF
cdr3_nt: TGTGCCAGTAGAAGGACAGGGGGCGATAATCAGCCCCAGCATTTT
clone_size: -
v_call: TRBV19
d_call: TRBD1
j_call: TRBJ1-5

cdr3_aa: CASSPGQGDFSTNEKLFF
cdr3_nt: TGTGCCAGCAGCCCTGGACAGGGGGATTTCTCAACTAATGAAAAACTGTTTTTT
clone_size: -
v_call: TRBV7-6
d_call: TRBD1
j_call: TRBJ1-4

cdr3_aa: CASSLDRRGNTEAFF
cdr3_nt: TGTGCCAGCAGCCTCGACCGACGGGGGAACACTGAAGCTTTCTTT
clone_size: -
v_call: TRBV14
d_call: -
j_call: TRBJ1-1

cdr3_aa: CASSSGLAAQYF
cdr3_nt: TGCGCCAGCAGCTCAGGACTAGCTGCGCAGTATTTT
clone_size: -
v_call: TRBV5-1
d_call: TRBD2
j_call: TRBJ2-3

cdr3_aa: CSVVAVQGGTEAFF
cdr3_nt: TGCAGCGTTGTGGCGGTACAGGGGGGCACTGAAGCTTTCTTT
clone_size: -
v_call: TRBV29-1
d_call: TRBD1
j_call: TRBJ1-1

cdr3_aa: CASSSTGTVGGELFF
cdr3_nt: TGTGCCAGCAGCTCAACCGGGACAGTCGGCGGGGAGCTGTTTTTT
clone_size: -
v_call: TRBV7-3
d_call: TRBD1
j_call: TRBJ2-2

cdr3_aa: CASSQDSGTSLYGYTF
cdr3_nt: TGTGCCAGCAGCCAAGATTCCGGGACAAGTCTTTATGGCTACACCTTC
clone_size: -
v_call: TRBV3-1/TRBV3-2
d_call: -
j_call: TRBJ1-2

cdr3_aa: CASSPHQGDRLSGRARLEQYF
cdr3_nt: TGCGCCAGCAGCCCCCATCAGGGGGACAGATTAAGCGGGAGGGCCCGCCTCGAGCAGTACTTC
clone_size: -
v_call: TRBV4-1
d_call: TRBD2
j_call: TRBJ2-7

cdr3_aa: CASSSRTGANSPLHF
cdr3_nt: TGTGCCAGCAGCTCGAGGACAGGGGCTAATTCACCCCTCCACTTT
clone_size: once
v_call: TRBV7-3
d_call: TRBD1
j_call: TRBJ1-6